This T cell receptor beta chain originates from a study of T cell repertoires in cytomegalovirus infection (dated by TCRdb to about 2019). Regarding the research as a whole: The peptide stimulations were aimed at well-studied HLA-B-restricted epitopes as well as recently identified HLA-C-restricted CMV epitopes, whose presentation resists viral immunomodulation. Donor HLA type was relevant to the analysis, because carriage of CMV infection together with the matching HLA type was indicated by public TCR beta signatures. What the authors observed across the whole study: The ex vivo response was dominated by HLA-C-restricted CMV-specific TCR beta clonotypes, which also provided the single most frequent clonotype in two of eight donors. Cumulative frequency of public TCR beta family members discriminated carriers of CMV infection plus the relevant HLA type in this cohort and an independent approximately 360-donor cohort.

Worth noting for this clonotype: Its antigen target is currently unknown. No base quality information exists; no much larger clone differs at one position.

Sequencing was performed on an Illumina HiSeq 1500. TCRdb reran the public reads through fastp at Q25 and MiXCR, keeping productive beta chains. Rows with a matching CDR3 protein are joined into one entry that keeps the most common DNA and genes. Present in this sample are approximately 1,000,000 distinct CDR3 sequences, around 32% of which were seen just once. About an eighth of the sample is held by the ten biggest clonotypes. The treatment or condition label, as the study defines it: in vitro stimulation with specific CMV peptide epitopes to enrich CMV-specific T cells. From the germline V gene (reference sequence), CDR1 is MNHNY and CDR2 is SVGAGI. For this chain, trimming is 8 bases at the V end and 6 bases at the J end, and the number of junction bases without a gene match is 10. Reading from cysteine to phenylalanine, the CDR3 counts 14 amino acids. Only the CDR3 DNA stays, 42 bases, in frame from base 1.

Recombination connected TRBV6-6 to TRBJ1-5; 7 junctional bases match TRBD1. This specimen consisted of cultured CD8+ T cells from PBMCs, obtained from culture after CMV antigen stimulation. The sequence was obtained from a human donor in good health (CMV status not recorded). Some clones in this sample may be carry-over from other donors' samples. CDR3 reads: CASWETGVAQPQHF. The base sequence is TGTGCCAGCTGGGAAACAGGGGTTGCTCAGCCCCAGCATTTT.